Listed below are T cell receptor beta chains from one sample, sequenced in a study of T cell responses to AZD1222 COVID-19 vaccine. Repertoires were generated with immunoSEQ multiplex PCR, while TCRdb's copy carries only in-frame clones and drops some. This sample carries about 170,000 clones, 75% to 90% of them seen once, and the ten largest clones take about 6.9%. This specimen consisted of peripheral blood, obtained on day 0 of AZD1222 vaccination. The source of these receptors is an adult in good health. Each CDR3 is given with its conserved first and last residue. A D gene is named only where the DNA matches it firmly. Expanded clones are given a class, and other clones once, few, many or no size at all.

D gene	V gene	clone size	J gene	CDR3 protein	CDR3 DNA
TRBD2	TRBV9	NA	TRBJ2-1	CASSVEGTSSNEQFF	TGTGCCAGCAGCGTAGAAGGGACTAGTTCCAATGAGCAGTTCTTC
NA	TRBV15	NA	TRBJ1-2	CATSSYGWQDLFGYTF	TGTGCCACCAGCAGTTACGGGTGGCAGGACCTCTTTGGCTACACCTTC
TRBD2	TRBV19	NA	TRBJ2-1	CASSTYGGGNYNEQFF	TGTGCCAGTAGTACGTACGGGGGGGGCAACTACAATGAGCAGTTCTTC
NA	TRBV9	NA	TRBJ2-3	CASSVFGGTDTQYF	TGTGCCAGCAGCGTATTCGGGGGCACAGATACGCAGTATTTT
NA	TRBV7-2	NA	TRBJ2-3	CASSESYDTQYF	TGTGCCAGCAGCGAGTCGTACGATACGCAGTATTTT
TRBD1	TRBV7-9	few	TRBJ1-3	CASSGQGAFSGNTIYF	TGTGCCAGCAGCGGACAGGGGGCATTCTCTGGAAACACCATATATTTT
TRBD1	TRBV6-4	NA	TRBJ2-1	CASSERQGRLDEQFF	TGTGCCAGCAGTGAACGACAGGGGCGCTTGGATGAGCAGTTCTTC
TRBD2	TRBV5-1	NA	TRBJ2-1	CASSLGPGTSARSSYNEQFF	TGCGCCAGCAGCTTGGGTCCCGGGACTAGCGCCCGCAGCTCCTACAATGAGCAGTTCTTC
TRBD1	TRBV4-2	NA	TRBJ2-7	CASSQDGGQGRYEQYF	TGTGCCAGCAGCCAAGATGGGGGACAGGGCCGCTACGAGCAGTACTTC
TRBD2	TRBV28	NA	TRBJ2-7	CASSMAGGIYEQYF	TGTGCCAGCAGTATGGCGGGGGGGATCTACGAGCAGTACTTC
NA	TRBV7-9	NA	TRBJ1-5	CASSLGFGDVGNQPQHF	TGTGCCAGCAGCTTGGGCTTCGGGGACGTCGGCAATCAGCCCCAGCATTTT
TRBD1	TRBV10-3	NA	TRBJ2-6	CAISADRVTGANVLTF	TGTGCCATCAGTGCCGACAGGGTGACCGGGGCCAACGTCCTGACTTTC
NA	TRBV25-1	NA	TRBJ1-1	CASSEGGGTEAFF	TGTGCCAGCAGTGAGGGCGGGGGTACTGAAGCTTTCTTT
TRBD1	TRBV7-9	NA	TRBJ2-7	CASSSHPGQSYEQYF	TGTGCCAGCAGCTCCCACCCGGGACAGTCCTACGAGCAGTACTTC
NA	TRBV6-5	NA	TRBJ1-4	CASTPLGLANEKLFF	TGTGCCAGCACCCCATTGGGGCTTGCTAATGAAAAACTGTTTTTT
NA	TRBV7-9	NA	TRBJ2-5	CASSSREEETQYF	TGTGCCAGCAGCTCCCGGGAAGAAGAGACCCAGTACTTC
NA	TRBV7-8	NA	TRBJ1-1	CASSPPSGVPEAFF	TGTGCCAGCAGCCCTCCCTCAGGGGTTCCTGAAGCTTTCTTT
NA	TRBV5-1	NA	TRBJ1-1	CASSPGEQTEAFF	TGCGCCAGCAGCCCGGGGGAACAAACTGAAGCTTTCTTT
NA	TRBV10-3	NA	TRBJ2-2	CAISDRSGTGELFF	TGTGCCATCAGTGATCGGTCGGGAACCGGGGAGCTGTTTTTT
NA	TRBV27	NA	TRBJ2-4	CASSAGDPRGNIQYF	TGTGCCAGCAGTGCCGGGGACCCCCGGGGGAACATTCAGTACTTC
NA	TRBV4-1	NA	TRBJ1-1	CASSQAGTPEAFF	TGCGCCAGCAGCCAAGCCGGGACTCCTGAAGCTTTCTTT
TRBD1	TRBV19	once	TRBJ1-5	CASSNLPGQGSDQPQHF	TGTGCCAGTAGTAACCTACCGGGACAGGGGTCCGATCAGCCCCAGCATTTT
TRBD1	TRBV29-1	NA	TRBJ1-2	CSVGAQGIYGYTF	TGCAGCGTTGGAGCACAGGGGATTTATGGCTACACCTTC
TRBD1	TRBV7-9	NA	TRBJ1-4	CASSRTGQGNEKLFF	TGTGCCAGCAGCCGAACGGGACAGGGGAACGAAAAACTGTTTTTT
NA	TRBV27	NA	TRBJ1-1	CASSLSGRKSTEAFF	TGTGCCAGCAGTTTATCTGGCAGAAAATCCACTGAAGCTTTCTTT
NA	TRBV9	NA	TRBJ2-3	CASSVDVTAFTDTQYF	TGTGCCAGCAGCGTAGATGTAACAGCCTTCACAGATACGCAGTATTTT
NA	TRBV28	NA	TRBJ1-2	CASSLLAASGYYGYTF	TGTGCCAGCAGTTTATTGGCGGCTTCAGGATACTATGGCTACACCTTC
TRBD1	TRBV7-9	NA	TRBJ2-7	CASSVGQGSSYEQYF	TGTGCCAGCAGCGTCGGACAGGGCAGCTCCTACGAGCAGTACTTC
NA	TRBV4-1	NA	TRBJ2-5	CASSQGAGPGWETQYF	TGCGCCAGCAGCCAAGGGGCGGGCCCCGGGTGGGAGACCCAGTACTTC
NA	TRBV14	NA	TRBJ2-5	CASSATGTYLHQETQYF	TGTGCCAGCAGCGCCACGGGGACTTACCTGCACCAAGAGACCCAGTACTTC
TRBD1	TRBV15	NA	TRBJ2-7	CATSRVTGALHEQYF	TGTGCCACCAGCAGAGTTACAGGGGCTTTGCACGAGCAGTACTTC
TRBD2	TRBV2	NA	TRBJ2-2	CASSDLGLLGGTNTGELFF	TGTGCCAGCAGTGACCTGGGACTACTGGGAGGGACGAACACCGGGGAGCTGTTTTTT
TRBD2	TRBV6-5	once	TRBJ2-1	CASSYWRGSSYNEQFF	TGTGCCAGCAGTTACTGGCGGGGGAGCTCCTACAATGAGCAGTTCTTC
TRBD1	TRBV4-2	NA	TRBJ2-5	CASSQPGTGSGTQYF	TGTGCCAGCAGCCAACCGGGGACAGGGTCCGGGACCCAGTACTTC
NA	TRBV19	NA	TRBJ1-1	CASSIQGWTEAFF	TGTGCCAGTAGTATTCAGGGTTGGACTGAAGCTTTCTTT
NA	TRBV9	once	TRBJ2-3	CASSVDADTYTDTQYF	TGTGCCAGCAGCGTAGACGCGGATACATACACAGATACGCAGTATTTT
TRBD1	TRBV4-1	once	TRBJ1-2	CASSQVGTGSGYTF	TGCGCCAGCAGCCAAGTGGGGACAGGCTCTGGCTACACCTTC
TRBD2	TRBV3-1/TRBV3-2	NA	TRBJ2-5	CASSPRLAGGETQYF	TGTGCCAGCAGCCCTCGACTAGCGGGGGGAGAGACCCAGTACTTC
TRBD1	TRBV4-1	NA	TRBJ2-3	CASSRTLGQGGRDTQYF	TGCGCCAGCAGCAGAACCTTGGGACAGGGGGGACGAGATACGCAGTATTTT
NA	TRBV9	NA	TRBJ1-1	CASSPKTGMNTEAFF	TGTGCCAGCAGCCCCAAGACCGGTATGAACACTGAAGCTTTCTTT
NA	TRBV20-1	NA	TRBJ1-5	CSASGPSNQPQHF	TGCAGTGCTAGTGGGCCCAGCAATCAGCCCCAGCATTTT
NA	TRBV9	NA	TRBJ2-3	CASSVGSTDTQYF	TGTGCCAGCAGCGTAGGGAGCACAGATACGCAGTATTTT
TRBD1	TRBV6-5	NA	TRBJ2-2	CASSSGTAFTGELFF	TGTGCCAGCAGCTCCGGGACAGCTTTCACCGGGGAGCTGTTTTTT
NA	TRBV11-2	NA	TRBJ2-7	CASSLTHEQYF	TGTGCCAGCAGCTTAACCCACGAGCAGTACTTC
NA	TRBV18	NA	TRBJ1-5	CASSQLVNQPQHF	TGTGCCAGCTCACAACTAGTTAATCAGCCCCAGCATTTT
NA	TRBV27	NA	TRBJ1-2	CASSFRGGYGYTF	TGTGCCAGCAGTTTTAGGGGGGGTTATGGCTACACCTTC
TRBD1	TRBV7-3	NA	TRBJ1-1	CASSYRDRGGTEAFF	TGTGCCAGCAGCTACCGAGACAGGGGTGGCACTGAAGCTTTCTTT
NA	TRBV10-3	NA	TRBJ1-3	CANGRGNGNTIYF	TGTGCCAACGGCCGGGGGAATGGAAACACCATATATTTT
NA	TRBV7-9	NA	TRBJ1-5	CERFSVYSNQPQHF	TGTGAGAGGTTTTCTGTGTATAGCAATCAGCCCCAGCATTTT
TRBD1	TRBV11-2	NA	TRBJ2-1	CASSSQQITGGAWSEQFF	TGTGCCAGCAGCTCACAACAAATAACAGGGGGCGCTTGGAGTGAGCAGTTCTTC
NA	TRBV5-1	NA	TRBJ2-3	CASTPSWSTDTQYF	TGCGCCAGCACACCCTCGTGGAGCACAGATACGCAGTATTTT
TRBD1	TRBV5-1	NA	TRBJ2-7	CASIPGTGGGEQYF	TGCGCCAGCATCCCCGGGACAGGGGGCGGCGAGCAGTACTTC
NA	TRBV6-1	once	TRBJ1-6	CASSEGSGTDNSPLHF	TGTGCCAGCAGTGAAGGGAGCGGCACGGATAATTCACCCCTCCACTTT